The next 3 T cell receptor beta chains were all read from a single sample in a study of T cells in Graves' hyperthyroidism and ophthalmopathy. TCR beta CDR3 regions were amplified from RNA transcripts. HTBI primers drove first-round RT-PCR of the TCR CDR3. TCRdb re-called the multiplex PCR reads through MiXCR, storing one row per CDR3 protein. The sample has some 320,000 distinct CDR3 sequences, roughly 15% seen once. Source material: blood. These receptors were collected from a woman in her thirties or forties with Graves' ophthalmopathy.

In this sample, this clonotype turned up many times. The V gene is TRBV2, the J gene TRBJ2-7; perhaps TRBD1 as D (5 bases). The CDR3 sequence is 16 residues long. CDR1 SNHLY and CDR2 FYNNEI come from the germline V gene. The V gene lost 2 bases and the J gene lost 5 bases, with 19 bases spanning the gap. CDR3 protein: CASSEFGAQERNEQYF. CDR3 DNA: TGTGCCAGCAGTGAATTTGGGGCGCAGGAGAGAAACGAGCAGTACTTC.

The table lists this clonotype with many counts. The V and J genes are TRBV24-1 and TRBJ1-3; D is uncertain. The germline V and J ends were trimmed by 0 bases and 4 bases, with 9 bases remaining between them. Germline V lookup: CDR1 KGHDR, CDR2 SFDVKD. CDR3 length: 15 amino acids. CDR3: CATSDLRAAGNTIYF. The CDR3 DNA follows: TGTGCCACCAGTGATTTGAGGGCTGCGGGAAACACCATATATTTT.

This clonotype was recorded many times. This chain joins TRBV29-1 and TRBJ2-1; D is ambiguous. Between the trimmed V and J ends, which lost 7 bases and 0 bases, there was a span of 10 bases. This CDR3 has 13 amino acids. CDR1 and CDR2 (germline): SQVTM, ANQGSEA. CDR3 in DNA: TGCAGCGCCTACGGAAGCTCCTACAATGAGCAGTTCTTC. As protein: CSAYGSSYNEQFF.